This is a list of T cell receptor beta chains from one sample in a study of blood T cell repertoires in COVID-19. Repertoires were generated with immunoSEQ multiplex PCR, while TCRdb's copy carries only in-frame clones and drops some. The sample shows about 310,000 clones, 89% of them seen only once. Sample: PBMCs or T cells enriched from blood (not recorded which). These TCRs come from a middle-aged woman who had recovered from COVID-19. The CDR3 runs from the conserved cysteine through the conserved F or W. A D gene is named only where the DNA matches it firmly. Not all rows give a size; the values are once, few, many and, for expanded clones, a class.

NA | NA | TRBJ1-2 | TRBV29-1 | TGCAGCGTTGAGGACAGCCCCTATGGCTACACCTTC | CSVEDSPYGYTF
NA | NA | TRBJ2-7 | TRBV19 | TGTGCCAGTAGTAGTAGCCTGTCCCACTCCTACGAGCAGTACTTC | CASSSSLSHSYEQYF
TRBD1 | NA | TRBJ2-1 | TRBV6-4 | TGTGCCAGCAGGCGGAACAGGGGCGAAGATGAGCAGTTCTTC | CASRRNRGEDEQFF
NA | NA | TRBJ2-2 | TRBV10-3 | TGTGCCATCAGTGGACTCACCCGAATCGGGGAGCTGTTTTTT | CAISGLTRIGELFF
NA | NA | TRBJ2-5 | TRBV5-6 | TGTGCCAGCAGCTTGGTAGTCGCTCAAGAGACCCAGTACTTC | CASSLVVAQETQYF
NA | once | TRBJ1-2 | TRBV7-8 | TGTGCCAGCAGCTTAGTCCGGGAAGGTGGCTACACCTTC | CASSLVREGGYTF
TRBD2 | NA | TRBJ2-5 | TRBV15 | TGTGCCACCAGCGGTAGCGGGGGGCGAAAGACCCAGTACTTC | CATSGSGGRKTQYF
TRBD2 | NA | TRBJ2-2 | TRBV7-2 | TGTGCCAGCAGCACCGGGACTAGCGGTAACACCGGGGAGCTGTTTTTT | CASSTGTSGNTGELFF
NA | few | TRBJ2-7 | TRBV7-9 | TGTGCCAGCAGCTTGGCCGGGGACTACGAGCAGTACTTC | CASSLAGDYEQYF
NA | NA | TRBJ1-5 | TRBV10-3 | TGTGCCATCAGCACCTCCGGAGGGCATCAGCCCCAGCATTTT | CAISTSGGHQPQHF
NA | NA | TRBJ2-1 | TRBV5-1 | TGCGCCAGCAGCTTTCAGGGGTTAGAGAATGAGCAGTTCTTC | CASSFQGLENEQFF
NA | NA | TRBJ1-2 | TRBV4-2 | TGTGCCAGCAGCCAAGATAGTACAGGGAGCTATGGCTACACCTTC | CASSQDSTGSYGYTF
NA | NA | TRBJ2-7 | TRBV2 | TGTGCCAGCAGTGGGAGTCCGTTTGTCGCCTACGAGCAGTACTTC | CASSGSPFVAYEQYF
TRBD1 | NA | TRBJ1-3 | TRBV3-1/TRBV3-2 | TGTGCCAGCAGCCGTAAACTACAGGGGGGCTCTGGAAACACCATATATTTT | CASSRKLQGGSGNTIYF
NA | NA | TRBJ2-1 | TRBV19 | TGTGCCACCCGGACAGCGAAGGGGTTCAATGAGCAGTTCTTC | CATRTAKGFNEQFF
NA | NA | TRBJ1-2 | TRBV6-5 | TGTGCCAGCAGTTACTCTTCGGGGGTGTGGGGCTACACCTTC | CASSYSSGVWGYTF
TRBD1 | few | TRBJ2-5 | TRBV9 | TGTGCCAGCAGCCTGACAGGGGGCGAAGGGACCCAGTACTTC | CASSLTGGEGTQYF
TRBD2 | NA | TRBJ2-1 | TRBV2 | TGTGCCAGCAGTGTCAGCGGGAGCCCAACGTACAATGAGCAGTTCTTC | CASSVSGSPTYNEQFF
TRBD1 | NA | TRBJ2-1 | TRBV6-5 | TGTGCCAGCAGTTACTCTTGGACAGGGGGCGGGAATGAGCAGTTCTTC | CASSYSWTGGGNEQFF
NA | NA | TRBJ2-1 | TRBV19 | TGTGCCAGTAGTAATCGGGGGGCTCGACACAATGAGCAGTTCTTC | CASSNRGARHNEQFF
NA | once | TRBJ1-5 | TRBV2 | TGTGCCAGCAGCCGGACACTTTATAGCAATCAGCCCCAGCATTTT | CASSRTLYSNQPQHF
NA | NA | TRBJ2-7 | TRBV9 | TGTGCCAGCAGCCCGACGGTGACATCTGCCTACGAGCAGTACTTC | CASSPTVTSAYEQYF
TRBD1 | NA | TRBJ2-7 | TRBV5-6 | TGTGCCAGCAGCATCTTTCCCGGGACAGATCTTTACGAGCAGTACTTC | CASSIFPGTDLYEQYF
NA | NA | TRBJ2-7 | TRBV7-9 | TGTGCCAGCAGCTCCCTCCCTGGAGCAGGGGAAAGCTCCTACGAGCAGTACTTC | CASSSLPGAGESSYEQYF
TRBD1 | NA | TRBJ2-7 | TRBV3-1/TRBV3-2 | TGTGCCAGCAGCCAAGTGGGACAGCCTTACGAGCAGTACTTC | CASSQVGQPYEQYF
TRBD1 | NA | TRBJ2-1 | TRBV24-1 | TGTGCCACCAGTGATCAGGGGGCCTACAATGAGCAGTTCTTC | CATSDQGAYNEQFF
TRBD2 | NA | TRBJ2-5 | TRBV9 | TGTGCCAGCAGCGGTAGCGGGATGCGAGAGACCCAGTACTTC | CASSGSGMRETQYF
NA | NA | TRBJ2-7 | TRBV2 | TGTGCCAGCAGTCGGACAGTAAGAGAGCAGTACTTC | CASSRTVREQYF
NA | NA | TRBJ2-3 | TRBV11-3 | TGTGCCAGCAGCTTAAACCGGGTAGGAAAGCGAAGCACAGATACGCAGTATTTT | CASSLNRVGKRSTDTQYF
TRBD1 | NA | TRBJ1-2 | TRBV30 | TGTGCCGGATCCATCCGGGACAGTAACTATGGCTACACCTTC | CAGSIRDSNYGYTF
TRBD2 | NA | TRBJ2-7 | TRBV9 | TGTGCCAGCAGCGTAGCCCCCACAGCGGGAGCCTACGAGCAGTACTTC | CASSVAPTAGAYEQYF
TRBD1 | NA | TRBJ2-3 | TRBV10-1 | TGCGCCAGTGCCGGGACAGAACACACAGATACGCAGTATTTT | CASAGTEHTDTQYF
NA | NA | TRBJ2-3 | TRBV5-1 | TGCGCCAGCAGCTTAGAGGCCAGAGTACAGGTAGATACGCAGTATTTT | CASSLEARVQVDTQYF
NA | NA | TRBJ2-1 | TRBV10-1 | TGCGCCAGCAGTGAGTCGAAAACTCAAAGCTCCTACAATGAGCAGTTCTTC | CASSESKTQSSYNEQFF
NA | NA | TRBJ1-5 | TRBV7-2 | TGTGCCAGCAGCCTCACGGGCGGGGGTAGCAATCAGCCCCAGCATTTT | CASSLTGGGSNQPQHF
TRBD2 | NA | TRBJ2-1 | TRBV19 | TGTGCCAGTAGTGTCTCGACTAGCATTTTATATGAGCAGTTCTTC | CASSVSTSILYEQFF
NA | NA | TRBJ2-3 | TRBV11-3 | TGTGCCAGCAGCTTGTCCCGGGGCACAGATACGCAGTATTTT | CASSLSRGTDTQYF
NA | once | TRBJ1-2 | TRBV27 | TGTGCCAGCAGTTTTGGAGGGGTTGGCTATGGCTACACCTTC | CASSFGGVGYGYTF
NA | NA | TRBJ1-3 | TRBV28 | TGTGCCAGCAGTCAGCAGGCCCTGTGGAACACCATATATTTT | CASSQQALWNTIYF
TRBD2 | NA | TRBJ2-3 | TRBV7-3 | TGTGCCAGCAGCCAGCGGGGGGGTATCACAGATACGCAGTATTTT | CASSQRGGITDTQYF
NA | NA | TRBJ2-7 | TRBV7-9 | TGTGCCAGCAGCTTAATAGGGGAAGACTACGAGCAGTACTTC | CASSLIGEDYEQYF
TRBD1 | NA | TRBJ1-1 | TRBV7-6 | TGTGCCAGCAGCTTAGGGACAGGGGGACACACTGAAGCTTTCTTT | CASSLGTGGHTEAFF
NA | NA | TRBJ2-6 | TRBV2 | TGTGCCAGCAGTCCTTCGGGACAACTCTCTGGGGCCAACGTCCTGACTTTC | CASSPSGQLSGANVLTF
NA | NA | TRBJ2-4 | TRBV30 | TGTGCCTGGAGTGCTCCGTTGGCAGGGAGGTCTACCAAAAACATTCAGTACTTC | CAWSAPLAGRSTKNIQYF
NA | NA | TRBJ2-5 | TRBV2 | TGTGCCAGCAGTGGAGTGGGGGGTCGAAAGGAGACCCAGTACTTC | CASSGVGGRKETQYF
TRBD1 | few | TRBJ1-2 | TRBV9 | TGTGCCAGCAGCGCCTCAACTACAGGGGCTAACTATGGCTACACCTTC | CASSASTTGANYGYTF
NA | NA | TRBJ2-5 | TRBV18 | TGTGCCAGCTCACCTACAGGCGATCCTTTGGAGACCCAGTACTTC | CASSPTGDPLETQYF
NA | NA | TRBJ1-1 | TRBV7-3 | TGTGCCAGCAGCCCGCGTCATGACACTGAAGCTTTCTTT | CASSPRHDTEAFF
NA | NA | TRBJ2-5 | TRBV5-4 | TGTGCCAGCAGCTTGGTTGGCAGTCAAGAGACCCAGTACTTC | CASSLVGSQETQYF
TRBD2 | NA | TRBJ2-2 | TRBV14 | TGTGCCAGCAGCCCCCGGGGGGGGCGTAACGGGGAGCTGTTTTTT | CASSPRGGRNGELFF
NA | NA | TRBJ1-4 | TRBV5-4 | TGTGCCAGCAGCCTGGGGTCAGGGGCCGATGAAAAACTGTTTTTT | CASSLGSGADEKLFF